Included here is one T cell receptor (beta chain) sequence, with context. CDR3 length: 16 amino acids. The J segment lost 6 bases and the V segment lost 2 bases, leaving 12 bases of the junction unmatched. CDR1 MNHNS and CDR2 SASEGT come from the germline V gene. Generated by immunoSEQ multiplex PCR, the TCRdb table keeps only in-frame clones and is missing some. The sample lists about 49,000 clones, about 91% occurring once. This record belongs to a study of cytomegalovirus exposure and HLA in healthy donors. Overall study context: The roughly 120 validation repertoires and the approximately 670 first-cohort repertoires shared a platform, a later analysis reported.

The chain links TRBV6-1 to TRBJ2-7, with TRBD1 matching over 8 bases. Sequenced: PBMCs. This receptor was obtained from a man in his late teens or twenties in good health and CMV-seronegative. The CDR3 here is CASSESQWQGAGEQYF. In DNA form, the CDR3 reads TGTGCCAGCAGTGAAAGCCAATGGCAGGGGGCTGGCGAGCAGTACTTC.